The 29 T cell receptor beta chains below all came from one sample that was sequenced in a study of control samples from healthy donors and cancer patients. Here immunoSEQ multiplex PCR was the method, and the copy in TCRdb shows in-frame clones only, minus some. The table lists over 200,000 clones, more than 65% of them singletons. Sequences were obtained from PBMCs. The receptors here all came from a woman aged 55 to 70 with lung cancer.

The chain links TRBV6-2 or TRBV6-3 to TRBJ2-7; tentatively, D is TRBD2 (7 bases). The CDR3 consists of 14 residues. V was clipped by 5 bases and J by 4 bases, with 15 bases between them. Germline values: CDR1 MNHEY, CDR2 SVGEGT. The CDR3 DNA sequence: TGTGCCAGCAGTCGCGGCGGGGGCAGGTACGAGCAGTACTTC. This encodes CASSRGGGRYEQYF.

In the case of this clone: The sample contains more than one DNA sequence encoding this CDR3. This chain joins TRBV6-1 and TRBJ1-3; D unclear. Trimming left V 0 bases short and J 0 bases short, with 12 bases between. There are 17 residues in the CDR3. Germline CDR1 reads MNHNS; CDR2 reads SASEGT. This CDR3 is CASSEAHGGSSGNTIYF. As DNA, the CDR3 is TGTGCCAGCAGTGAAGCACATGGCGGAAGCTCTGGAAACACCATATATTTT.

This chain links TRBV11-1 with TRBJ2-2; D could derive from TRBD1 or TRBD2 (5 bases each). Per germline, CDR1 SGHAT and CDR2 FQDESV (reference sequence). Trimming removed 5 bases at V and 2 bases at J, with 9 bases between. CDR3 length equals 14 residues. The CDR3 spells CASSLRDNTGELFF. The CDR3 bases are TGTGCCAGCAGCCTCCGGGACAACACCGGGGAGCTGTTTTTT. The full variable domain, in which reference TRBV11-1 and TRBJ2-2 provide the parts outside the CDR3, is EAEVAQSPRYKITEKSQAVAFWCDPISGHATLYWYRQILGQGPELLVQFQDESVVDDSQLPKDRFSAERLKGVDSTLKIQPAELGDSAMYLCASSLRDNTGELFFGEGSRLTVL.

The chain uses TRBV18 and TRBJ1-4; no definite D call. V lost 6 bases, J lost 0 bases, and 8 bases lay in between. CDR1 is KGHSH and CDR2 is LQKENI in the germline V gene. CDR3 size: 14 residues. This chain's CDR3 is CASSTLSTNEKLFF. In DNA, the CDR3 is TGTGCCAGCTCGACTCTCTCAACTAATGAAAAACTGTTTTTT.

The chain links TRBV6-5 to TRBJ1-4; no clear D gene. There are 15 residues in the CDR3. V gave up 2 bases and J gave up 8 bases, with 15 bases separating them. From germline, CDR1 is MNHEY and CDR2 SVGAGI. CDR3 sequence reads: CASSYGGRVGEKLFF. In DNA form, the CDR3 reads TGTGCCAGCAGTTACGGCGGGCGCGTAGGGGAAAAACTGTTTTTT.

The chain links TRBV7-9 to TRBJ2-7, with D unclear. The germline V gene encodes CDR1 SEHNR and CDR2 FQNEAQ (reference sequence). The length of the CDR3 is 16 residues. Trimming took off 1 base at V and 0 bases at J, with 13 bases between the two ends. CDR3: CASSLGVGGSSYEQYF. The CDR3 DNA follows: TGTGCCAGCAGCTTAGGGGTGGGTGGTAGCTCCTACGAGCAGTACTTC.

The rearrangement joins TRBV7-2 to TRBJ2-2; 10 bases fit TRBD1. CDR1 and CDR2 from the germline V gene are SGHTA and FQGNSA. The CDR3 extends over 14 amino acids. The V gene end was trimmed by 4 bases and the J gene end by 4 bases; junction bases not matched to a gene: 0. Here the CDR3 reads CASSWDRGTGELFF. The CDR3 DNA reads as TGTGCCAGCAGCTGGGACAGGGGCACCGGGGAGCTGTTTTTT.

The chain employs TRBV5-5 and TRBJ1-3, with 11 bases matching TRBD1. This CDR3 comprises 16 residues. CDR1 and CDR2 (germline): SGHKS, YYEKEE (reference sequence). Trimming at V came to 4 bases and at J to 0 bases, leaving 3 bases not matched to a gene. In nucleotides, the CDR3 is TGTGCCAGCAGCCCCGGGACAGGGGGCTCTGGAAACACCATATATTTT. Protein: CASSPGTGGSGNTIYF.

As concerns this clone: A much larger clonotype is one base distant, so this may be a read error. V usage is TRBV7-8 and J usage is TRBJ1-2; unclear D gene. Germline lookup yields CDR1 SGHVS and CDR2 FQNEAQ. V dropped 5 bases and J dropped 2 bases, with 9 bases sitting between them. CDR3 length: 13 amino acids. CDR3 amino acids: CASSPDKNYGYTF. In DNA form, the CDR3 reads TGTGCCAGCAGCCCAGACAAGAACTATGGCTACACCTTC.

This clone was observed once. J is TRBJ2-3 and V is TRBV3-1 (or the pseudogene TRBV3-2); D call uncertain. Per germline, CDR1 LGHDT and CDR2 YNNKEL (reference sequence). V was cut by 2 bases and J by 1 base, with 4 bases left in between. The CDR3 has 13 amino acids. CDR3 DNA sequence: TGTGCCAGCAGCCAAATCGGCACAGATACGCAGTATTTT. Amino acids: CASSQIGTDTQYF.

The V call is TRBV28, the J call TRBJ1-6; possibly TRBD1 for D (5 bases). Germline V gene data show CDR1 as MDHEN and CDR2 as SYDVKM. This CDR3 spans 14 amino acids. V lost 4 bases, J lost 10 bases, and 14 bases lay in between. The CDR3: CASSYDSVVSPLHF. Written as DNA, the CDR3 is TGTGCCAGCAGTTATGACAGTGTCGTCTCACCCCTCCACTTT. The full variable domain, with the rest looked up from reference TRBV28 and TRBJ1-6, is DVKVTQSSRYLVKRTGEKVFLECVQDMDHENMFWYRQDPGLGLRLIYFSYDVKMKEKGDIPEGYSVSREKKERFSLILESASTNQTSMYLCASSYDSVVSPLHFGNGTRLTVT.

As concerns this clone: One junction end disagrees with the germline gene, perhaps due to a read error. V and J are TRBV7-7 and TRBJ2-1, with D possibly matching TRBD2 (6 bases). Germline V gene sequence: CDR1 SSHAT, CDR2 FNYEAQ (reference sequence). There are 15 residues in the CDR3. CDR3: CASSLAPGAYNEQFF. In DNA form, the CDR3 reads TGTGCTAGCAGCTTAGCCCCGGGAGCCTACAATGAGCAGTTCTTC. Full variable domain (outside the CDR3, taken from reference TRBV7-7 and TRBJ2-1): GAGVSQSPRYKVTKRGQDVTLRCDPISSHATLYWYQQALGQGPEFLTYFNYEAQPDKSGLPSDRFSAERPEGSISTLTIQRTEQRDSAMYRCASSLAPGAYNEQFFGPGTRLTVL.

This rearrangement joins TRBV6-6 to TRBJ2-1, with a possible D match to TRBD2 (6 bases). This CDR3 is built from 14 residues. V was pared by 2 bases and J by 5 bases, with 10 bases between. Germline lookup yields CDR1 MNHNY and CDR2 SVGAGI (reference sequence). The chain's CDR3 is CASSYGTSNNEQFF. DNA for the CDR3: TGTGCCAGCAGTTACGGGACTTCCAACAATGAGCAGTTCTTC.

This rearrangement joins TRBV19 to TRBJ1-1, with 7 bases lining up with TRBD1. The CDR3 extends over 13 amino acids. With V trimmed by 5 bases and J by 8 bases, 8 bases remained unmatched. Per the germline V gene, CDR1 is LNHDA and CDR2 is SQIVND (reference sequence). DNA of the CDR3: TGTGCCAGTAGTCACCGGGAAGGGGGCGAAGCTTTCTTT. Protein product: CASSHREGGEAFF.

The chain has TRBV6-5 and TRBJ1-2; tentatively, D is TRBD1 (5 bases). CDR1 is MNHEY and CDR2 is SVGAGI in the germline V gene. The CDR3 loop spans 13 amino acids. The V and J ends lost 3 bases and 3 bases respectively, with 8 bases between them. This CDR3 is CASSYSGYYGYTF. The DNA of the CDR3 is TGTGCCAGCAGTTATTCAGGGTACTATGGCTACACCTTC.

This chain joins TRBV11-3 and TRBJ2-1; 14 positions agree with TRBD2. Trimming cost V 5 bases and J 9 bases; bases outside gene matches: 9. The CDR3 is 16 residues long. CDR1 SGHNT and CDR2 YENEEA come from the germline V gene. CDR3: CASSRSTSGGVGEQFF. The CDR3 DNA is TGTGCCAGCAGCCGATCGACTAGCGGGGGGGTGGGTGAGCAGTTCTTC.

This clone was seen a handful of times. The chain has TRBV3-1 (or the pseudogene TRBV3-2) and TRBJ2-4; D remains unclear. Germline CDR1 is LGHDT and CDR2 is YNNKEL (reference sequence). CDR3 size: 17 residues. Trimming took off 0 bases at V and 0 bases at J, with 12 bases between the two ends. In nucleotides, the CDR3 is TGTGCCAGCAGCCAAGATGAAAGTCCCCTAGCCAAAAACATTCAGTACTTC. Its translation is CASSQDESPLAKNIQYF.

The CDR3 loop is CASSEALRQLSGYTF. The CDR3 DNA sequence: TGTGCCAGCAGTGAAGCGCTTCGACAGTTGAGCGGCTACACCTTC. V is TRBV6-1 and J is TRBJ1-2; maybe TRBD1 (5 bases). The CDR3 runs to 15 residues. V was trimmed by 0 bases and J by 8 bases, leaving 16 bases between them. Germline CDR1 and CDR2: MNHNS and SASEGT.

The V and J genes are TRBV9 and TRBJ1-1, with TRBD1 as a possible D gene (6 bases). The germline CDR1 and CDR2 sequences are SGDLS and YYNGEE. Trimming cost V 4 bases and J 3 bases, with 13 bases left between them. The CDR3 runs 14 residues. Here the CDR3 DNA reads TGTGCCAGCAGCCCCGGGGGCTTGGACACTGAAGCTTTCTTT. Translating gives CASSPGGLDTEAFF.

The rearrangement uses TRBV7-3 and TRBJ2-3; D may be TRBD2 (6 bases). Germline V CDR1 and CDR2: SGHTA, FQGTGA. Trimming took off 5 bases at V and 6 bases at J, with 9 bases between the two ends. The CDR3 is made up of 12 amino acids. Written as DNA, the CDR3 is TGTGCCAGCAGCAAAGGAGGGGATACGCAGTATTTT. Translating gives CASSKGGDTQYF. Based on the CDR3 plus reference TRBV7-3 and TRBJ2-3, the full variable domain is GAGVSQTPSNKVTEKGKYVELRCDPISGHTALYWYRQSLGQGPEFLIYFQGTGAADDSGLPNDRFFAVRPEGSVSTLKIQRTERGDSAVYLCASSKGGDTQYFGPGTRLTVL.

This chain uses TRBV30 with TRBJ2-6; 7 bases fit TRBD1. CDR3 length equals 21 residues. CDR1 is GTSNPN and CDR2 is SVGIG in the germline V gene (reference sequence). The J segment lost 0 bases and the V segment lost 1 base, leaving 18 bases of the junction unmatched. The CDR3 DNA is TGTGCCTGGAGTGAAGGGACATTTCACAGGGGACGCAACTCTGGGGCCAACGTCCTGACTTTC. This sequence encodes CAWSEGTFHRGRNSGANVLTF.

The chain is built from TRBV28 and TRBJ1-1, with D unclear. Germline CDR1 and CDR2: MDHEN and SYDVKM. This CDR3 region has 13 residues. V was shortened by 6 bases and J by 0 bases, with 8 bases between the two germline ends. This CDR3 reads CASSYPMNTEAFF. CDR3 nucleotides: TGTGCCAGCAGCTACCCCATGAACACTGAAGCTTTCTTT.

The chain recombines TRBV12-3 or TRBV12-4 with TRBJ1-1, with 7 bases lining up with TRBD1. This CDR3 is 13 amino acids long. Unmatched junction bases numbered 2, after V lost 6 bases and J lost 1 base. As DNA, the CDR3 is TGTGCCAGCAGCGGACAGGAGAACACTGAAGCTTTCTTT. This encodes CASSGQENTEAFF.

This chain uses TRBV5-1 with TRBJ2-7, with 9 bases lining up with TRBD1. The J segment lost 5 bases and the V segment lost 0 bases, leaving 6 bases of the junction unmatched. The CDR3 is 15 residues long. CDR1 SGHRS and CDR2 YFSETQ come from the germline V gene. The CDR3 loop is CASSLAGQGWDEQYF. For the CDR3, the DNA is TGCGCCAGCAGCTTGGCGGGACAGGGTTGGGACGAGCAGTACTTC.

The V call is TRBV10-2, the J call TRBJ2-1; 7 bases map to TRBD1. Trimming at V came to 6 bases and at J to 3 bases, leaving 2 bases not matched to a gene. The CDR3 contains 13 residues. Germline V gene sequence: CDR1 WSHSY, CDR2 SAAADI. The CDR3 here is CASSGDSYNEQFF. CDR3 DNA: TGCGCCAGCAGCGGGGACAGCTACAATGAGCAGTTCTTC.

This clone was found once. The CDR3 here is CATSRAGAPREQFF. DNA for the CDR3: TGTGCCACCAGTCGAGCGGGAGCCCCTAGAGAGCAGTTCTTC. The gene calls are TRBV24-1 and TRBJ2-1; the match to TRBD2 covers 8 bases. This CDR3 has 14 amino acids. The V gene's germline CDR1 is KGHDR and CDR2 SFDVKD. The V gene end was trimmed by 6 bases and the J gene end by 10 bases; junction bases not matched to a gene: 10.

The chain is built from TRBV11-2 and TRBJ2-7; 10 nucleotides align to TRBD2. Trimming removed 2 bases from V and 3 bases from J; junction bases left unmatched: 4. This CDR3 region has 15 residues. Germline CDR1 SGHAT, CDR2 FQNNGV. The CDR3 sequence: CASSLRLAGFYEQYF. In DNA form, the CDR3 reads TGTGCCAGCAGCTTAAGACTAGCGGGCTTCTACGAGCAGTACTTC.

V usage is TRBV5-1 and J usage is TRBJ2-7; TRBD2 is a possible D gene (7 bases). V was pared by 0 bases and J by 7 bases, with 14 bases between. Germline loops: CDR1 SGHRS, CDR2 YFSETQ. The CDR3 spans 14 residues. Here the CDR3 reads CASSLEGEGWEQYF. In DNA form, the CDR3 reads TGCGCCAGCAGCTTGGAGGGGGAGGGCTGGGAGCAGTACTTC.

This clone was picked up one time. The chain employs TRBV10-2 and TRBJ1-1; D remains ambiguous. Deletions cut 7 bases from V and 1 base from J, with 16 bases between. The germline gives CDR1 WSHSY, CDR2 SAAADI. The CDR3 is made up of 15 amino acids. CDR3: CASKRGARGNTEAFF. CDR3 DNA sequence: TGCGCCAGCAAGAGAGGAGCTCGGGGGAACACTGAAGCTTTCTTT.